The clone carrying this TCR beta chain has more than one count but fewer than ten. Its specificity is not known. The data derive from a study of identical twins. Germline V gene lookup returns CDR1 MNHNS and CDR2 SASEGT. The CDR3 is 14 amino acids. The trim removed 4 bases at V and 8 bases at J, leaving 8 bases unmatched. General study results and limits: Excess twin sharing in beta out-of-frame sequences was weaker. Insertions were fewer in abundant cord blood beta clonotypes, whereas memory repertoires showed none of this pattern. The study drew conclusions from cross-sectional statistical analysis, not from following the same donors.

TCRdb redid the calling of the 5' RACE reads with MiXCR, one entry per CDR3 protein. The sample lists around 480,000 distinct CDR3 sequences; 14% were seen once. This sample was shared with a second study, whose subject was yellow fever vaccine responses in identical twins. From that paper: Twins' vaccine T cell responses reportedly seemed partly convergent and partly personalized.

V gene TRBV6-1 combines with J gene TRBJ2-1; 7 bases fit TRBD1. Sequencing input: CD4+ T cells sorted from blood. The receptor was isolated from a woman between 18 and 30 years old in good health. The DNA of the CDR3 is TGTGCCAGCAGTGTAGGGACAGCTTTGGATGAGCAGTTCTTC. Its protein is CASSVGTALDEQFF.